These T cell receptor beta chains were read from a single sample in a study of blood T cell repertoires in COVID-19. Some clones are missing from TCRdb's copy, which holds only in-frame ones; the method was immunoSEQ multiplex PCR. The sample contains about 380,000 clones, about 90% of which appear only once. Sequencing was performed on peripheral blood. All receptors come from a man aged 35 to 55 with acute or convalescent COVID-19. The CDR3 runs from the conserved cysteine through the conserved F or W. D genes are given only for firm matches. Not every row has a clone size; where given, it reads once, few, many or a size class.

v_gene	j_gene	d_gene	abundance	CDR3aa	CDR3nt
TRBV25-1	TRBJ2-3	TRBD2	NA	CASSLAGTDTQYF	TGTGCCAGCAGCCTAGCGGGAACAGATACGCAGTATTTT
TRBV10-1	TRBJ2-3	TRBD2	few	CASSPPLRGSADTQYF	TGCGCCAGCAGCCCCCCCCTGCGCGGGAGCGCAGATACGCAGTATTTT
TRBV27	TRBJ2-1	NA	NA	CASSLSGGGSYNEQFF	TGTGCCAGCAGTTTATCGGGCGGGGGCAGTTACAATGAGCAGTTCTTC
TRBV19	TRBJ2-5	TRBD2	NA	CASSIDTSGTFQETQYF	TGTGCCAGTAGTATAGACACTAGCGGAACATTTCAAGAGACCCAGTACTTC
TRBV5-1	TRBJ1-4	NA	NA	CASSLLTNEKLFF	TGCGCCAGCAGCCTGTTAACTAATGAAAAACTGTTTTTT
TRBV30	TRBJ1-4	NA	NA	CAWKRGQSGFGEKLFF	TGTGCCTGGAAACGTGGGCAGAGTGGGTTTGGAGAAAAACTGTTTTTT
TRBV19	TRBJ1-4	NA	NA	CASSIQGDEKLFF	TGTGCCAGTAGTATACAGGGCGATGAAAAACTGTTTTTT
TRBV7-6	TRBJ2-1	TRBD2	NA	CASSVSGGAGRGEQFF	TGTGCCAGCAGCGTTAGCGGGGGGGCGGGTCGAGGTGAGCAGTTCTTC
TRBV5-4	TRBJ1-4	TRBD1	NA	CASSVGGDGTNEKLFF	TGTGCCAGCAGCGTAGGGGGCGACGGAACTAATGAAAAACTGTTTTTT
TRBV6-6	TRBJ2-5	TRBD2	NA	CASSRNSGGPQETQYF	TGTGCCAGCAGCCGAAACAGCGGGGGCCCTCAAGAGACCCAGTACTTC
TRBV3-1/TRBV3-2	TRBJ1-2	NA	NA	CASSQDFASSVGYTF	TGTGCCAGCAGCCAAGACTTCGCCTCTAGCGTGGGCTACACCTTC
TRBV5-1	TRBJ2-3	TRBD2	NA	CASSLGIAGVITDTQYF	TGCGCCAGCAGCTTAGGAATAGCGGGAGTAATCACAGATACGCAGTATTTT
TRBV29-1	TRBJ1-6	TRBD1	NA	CSVAVDGTGRSPLHF	TGCAGCGTTGCAGTGGATGGGACAGGGCGCTCACCCCTCCACTTT
TRBV24-1	TRBJ2-2	NA	NA	CATSDPQYGENTGELFF	TGTGCCACCAGTGATCCTCAATATGGAGAGAACACCGGGGAGCTGTTTTTT
TRBV5-1	TRBJ2-7	NA	NA	CASSFWSGTYEQYF	TGCGCCAGCAGCTTTTGGAGCGGAACCTACGAGCAGTACTTC
TRBV3-1/TRBV3-2	TRBJ2-7	TRBD1	NA	CASSQGQPGQGFEQYF	TGTGCCAGCAGCCAAGGACAACCGGGACAGGGGTTCGAGCAGTACTTC
TRBV18	TRBJ1-3	TRBD1	NA	CASSPPRQGRNTIYF	TGTGCCAGCTCCCCTCCACGACAGGGGAGGAACACCATATATTTT
TRBV7-6	TRBJ2-2	TRBD1	NA	CASSNPGQGNTGELFF	TGTGCCAGCAGCAACCCGGGACAGGGGAACACCGGGGAGCTGTTTTTT
TRBV7-2	TRBJ1-3	NA	NA	CASSLGDPGSGNTIYF	TGTGCCAGCAGCTTAGGGGATCCAGGGTCTGGAAACACCATATATTTT
TRBV5-4	TRBJ2-7	TRBD1	NA	CASSSRTGEIYEQYF	TGTGCCAGCAGCAGTAGGACAGGGGAGATCTACGAGCAGTACTTC
TRBV14	TRBJ2-3	TRBD1	NA	CASSPKRDSYTDTQYF	TGTGCCAGCAGCCCCAAACGGGACAGCTACACAGATACGCAGTATTTT
TRBV2	TRBJ1-1	TRBD1	NA	CASTLGQGETEAFF	TGTGCCAGCACCTTGGGACAGGGGGAAACTGAAGCTTTCTTT
TRBV9	TRBJ2-5	NA	NA	CASSVDPVQETQYF	TGTGCCAGCAGCGTAGATCCTGTCCAAGAGACCCAGTACTTC
TRBV7-3	TRBJ1-1	NA	NA	CASSLTGRNTEAFF	TGTGCCAGCAGCTTAACTGGCAGGAACACTGAAGCTTTCTTT
TRBV5-6	TRBJ1-5	NA	NA	CASSTDTDQPQHF	TGTGCCAGCAGCACCGACACCGATCAGCCCCAGCATTTT
TRBV2	TRBJ2-7	NA	NA	CASRVSGGSYEQYF	TGTGCCAGCAGGGTTAGCGGAGGCTCCTACGAGCAGTACTTC
TRBV27	TRBJ1-5	NA	NA	CASSRFRQAADQPQHF	TGTGCCAGCAGCCGTTTTAGACAGGCCGCGGATCAGCCCCAGCATTTT
TRBV29-1	TRBJ2-7	NA	once	CSVERKDIRGYEQYF	TGCAGCGTCGAAAGGAAGGACATAAGGGGCTACGAGCAGTACTTC
TRBV5-4	TRBJ2-3	TRBD1	NA	CASSSRRQGARTDTQYF	TGTGCCAGCAGCTCGCGTCGACAGGGGGCCCGCACAGATACGCAGTATTTT
TRBV5-5	TRBJ2-3	NA	NA	CASSFDSPTDTQYF	TGTGCCAGCAGCTTTGACTCTCCCACAGATACGCAGTATTTT
TRBV18	TRBJ1-6	TRBD1	NA	CASSPDRVTANSPLHF	TGTGCCAGCTCACCCGACAGGGTCACCGCCAATTCACCCCTCCACTTT
TRBV27	TRBJ1-1	NA	NA	CASSFRGENTEAFF	TGTGCCAGCAGTTTCAGGGGCGAGAACACTGAAGCTTTCTTT
TRBV28	TRBJ2-1	TRBD2	NA	CASSLLAGDSNEQFF	TGTGCCAGCAGTTTGCTAGCGGGAGATAGTAATGAGCAGTTCTTC
TRBV29-1	TRBJ1-3	TRBD1	NA	CSGQGYENTIYF	TGCAGCGGACAGGGGTATGAAAACACCATATATTTT
TRBV4-1	TRBJ1-6	TRBD1	NA	CASSQELTRGLSPLHF	TGCGCCAGCAGCCAAGAACTGACAAGGGGGCTTTCACCCCTCCACTTT
TRBV12-3/TRBV12-4	TRBJ1-4	TRBD1	NA	CASSRDRGRKLFF	TGTGCCAGCAGCCGGGACAGGGGCCGAAAACTGTTTTTT
TRBV6-5	TRBJ2-2	TRBD2	once	CASSYFRGEGPGELFF	TGTGCCAGCAGTTACTTCCGAGGGGAGGGGCCCGGGGAGCTGTTTTTT
TRBV12-3/TRBV12-4	TRBJ2-7	NA	NA	CASRESSYEQYF	TGTGCCAGCCGGGAGAGCTCCTACGAGCAGTACTTC
TRBV2	TRBJ2-3	TRBD2	few	CASRERLAGGSDTQYF	TGTGCCAGCAGGGAAAGACTAGCGGGAGGGTCAGATACGCAGTATTTT
TRBV5-4	TRBJ1-4	TRBD1	NA	CASSREPGQGQEKLFF	TGTGCCAGCAGCCGAGAACCGGGACAGGGGCAGGAAAAACTGTTTTTT
TRBV6-5	TRBJ2-1	TRBD2	NA	CASSYSRSGGYNEQFF	TGTGCCAGCAGTTACTCTCGTAGCGGGGGGTACAATGAGCAGTTCTTC
TRBV9	TRBJ2-7	NA	NA	CASSVDADYEQYF	TGTGCCAGCAGCGTAGATGCAGACTACGAGCAGTACTTC